Listed below are T cell receptor beta chains from one sample, sequenced in a study of cytomegalovirus exposure and HLA in healthy donors. Sequencing used immunoSEQ multiplex PCR; TCRdb keeps in-frame clones, though not all of them. The sample consists of roughly 120,000 clones, around 9% of them appearing once. Sequencing used PBMCs. These receptors all come from a man aged 40-49 years in good health and CMV-seronegative. Both conserved end residues are part of each CDR3. The order of the fields is clone size, J gene, D gene, V gene, CDR3 DNA, CDR3 protein. A D gene is named only where the DNA matches it firmly. Part of the rows lack a size; the others show once, few, many or a class for expanded clones.

>-|TRBJ1-2|-|TRBV2
TGTGCCAGCAGTGAAACCCCGGCTAACTATGGCTACACCTTC
CASSETPANYGYTF
>-|TRBJ2-7|-|TRBV4-2
TGTGCCAGCAGTCCAACTAGAACTTACGAGCAGTACTTC
CASSPTRTYEQYF
>few|TRBJ2-6|-|TRBV7-9
TGTGCCAGCAGCTTAAGGAGCTCTGGGGCCAACGTCCTGACTTTC
CASSLRSSGANVLTF
>-|TRBJ2-7|-|TRBV6-5
TGTGCCAGCAGTTACTCGCGCAGGGTGAACGAGCAGTACTTC
CASSYSRRVNEQYF
>-|TRBJ2-2|TRBD1|TRBV28
TGTGCCAGCAGAAGACAGGGGGCTGGCACCGGGGAGCTGTTTTTT
CASRRQGAGTGELFF
>few|TRBJ2-3|TRBD2|TRBV7-2
TGTGCCAGCAGCGTTAGCGGGGGCGCCCCAGATACGCAGTATTTT
CASSVSGGAPDTQYF
>-|TRBJ2-1|TRBD2|TRBV15
TGTGCCACCAGCAGAGAAACTAGCGGGGGGTCCCCCCCCCACAATGAGCAGTTCTTC
CATSRETSGGSPPHNEQFF
>-|TRBJ1-2|-|TRBV29-1
TGCAGAGCGGACAGTCAACCCTATGGCTACACCTTC
CRADSQPYGYTF
>few|TRBJ2-4|TRBD1|TRBV19
TGTGCCAGTAGTAACAGGGGTGGGAACATTCAGTACTTC
CASSNRGGNIQYF
>-|TRBJ1-2|-|TRBV4-2
TGTGCCAGCAGCCGGCGGGGGTTCAGCTATGGCTACACCTTC
CASSRRGFSYGYTF
>-|TRBJ2-1|TRBD2|TRBV5-4
TGTGCCAGCAGCTTGGGTAGCGGGGGGGCGGGTCGCAATGAGCAGTTCTTC
CASSLGSGGAGRNEQFF
>few|TRBJ2-5|TRBD2|TRBV27
TGTGCCAGCAGGTTAGCGGGGGCTCAAGAGACCCAGTACTTC
CASRLAGAQETQYF
>-|TRBJ1-1|TRBD1|TRBV5-1
TGCGCCAGCAGACCCACAACAGGGGTTTACGCTGAAGCTTTCTTT
CASRPTTGVYAEAFF
>-|TRBJ2-7|TRBD2|TRBV5-1
TGCGCCAGCAGCGACCGGGACTACTCCTACGAGCAGTACTTC
CASSDRDYSYEQYF
>few|TRBJ1-1|TRBD1|TRBV19
TGTGCCAGTAGTAACCGGGACAGACCGACTGAAGCTTTCTTT
CASSNRDRPTEAFF
>-|TRBJ1-5|-|TRBV6-1
TGTGCCAGCAGTGAGTTGGGCAGCAATCAGCCCCAGCATTTT
CASSELGSNQPQHF
>-|TRBJ1-2|-|TRBV7-9
TGTGCCAGCAGCGGCGGTGATACTTACTATGGCTACACCTTC
CASSGGDTYYGYTF
>-|TRBJ2-2|-|TRBV30
TGTGCCTGGAGTGTGGGAGGATCTGCCGGGGAGCTGTTTTTT
CAWSVGGSAGELFF
>few|TRBJ2-7|TRBD1|TRBV13
TGTGCCAGCAGCCACGCCGGGACAGGGGTGAACGAGCAGTACTTC
CASSHAGTGVNEQYF
>-|TRBJ2-5|TRBD1|TRBV7-9
TGTGCCAGCAGCCGGACAGGGGGGAAAGAGACCCAGTACTTC
CASSRTGGKETQYF
>-|TRBJ1-4|TRBD1|TRBV19
TGTGCCAGTAGTCCCACGACAGGGGGCAGCGAAAAACTGTTTTTT
CASSPTTGGSEKLFF
>-|TRBJ2-2|-|TRBV6-1
TGTGCCAGCAGTGGGCGGATTACCGGGGAGCTGTTTTTT
CASSGRITGELFF
>few|TRBJ1-3|-|TRBV25-1
TGTGCCAGCAGTGATTGGCAGGGCGAGGCTGGAAACACCATATATTTT
CASSDWQGEAGNTIYF
>few|TRBJ2-5|TRBD2|TRBV5-1
TGCGCCAGCAGCTCCCGGGTAGCGGGGTCCCAAGAGACCCAGTACTTC
CASSSRVAGSQETQYF
>-|TRBJ2-1|TRBD1|TRBV7-6
TGTGCCAGCAGCTCAGGGACAGGGACCATTGAGCAGTTCTTC
CASSSGTGTIEQFF
>few|TRBJ2-1|TRBD2|TRBV2
TGTGCCAGCAGTGAAGGCCTAGCGGTGTACAATGAGCAGTTCTTC
CASSEGLAVYNEQFF
>few|TRBJ1-2|-|TRBV14
TGTGCCAGCAGCCATAGACAGACTAACTATGGCTACACCTTC
CASSHRQTNYGYTF
>-|TRBJ1-1|TRBD1|TRBV5-1
TGCGCCAGCCTACCTCGGCAGGGGGTCTACGCTTTCTTT
CASLPRQGVYAFF
>-|TRBJ1-5|TRBD1|TRBV2
TGTGCCAGCACCGAAGGGACAGTAAGCAATCAGCCCCAGCATTTT
CASTEGTVSNQPQHF